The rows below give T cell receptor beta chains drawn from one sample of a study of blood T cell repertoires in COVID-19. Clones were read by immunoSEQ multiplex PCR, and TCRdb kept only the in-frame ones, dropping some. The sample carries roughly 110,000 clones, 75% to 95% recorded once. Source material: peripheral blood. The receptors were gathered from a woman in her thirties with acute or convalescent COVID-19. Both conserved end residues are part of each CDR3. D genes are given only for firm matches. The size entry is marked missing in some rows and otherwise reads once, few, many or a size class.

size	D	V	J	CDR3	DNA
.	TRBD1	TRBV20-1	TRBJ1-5	CSASRGQGLRSNQPQHF	TGCAGTGCTAGTCGGGGACAGGGCCTCCGCAGCAATCAGCCCCAGCATTTT
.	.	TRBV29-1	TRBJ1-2	CSVVAGLDGYTF	TGCAGCGTTGTTGCCGGGTTAGACGGCTACACCTTC
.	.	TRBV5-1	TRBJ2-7	CASSFGQALDEQYF	TGCGCCAGCAGCTTCGGTCAAGCGTTGGACGAGCAGTACTTC
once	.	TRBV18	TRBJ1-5	CASSPLPGNQPQHF	TGTGCCAGCTCACCCTTACCGGGAAACCAGCCCCAGCATTTT
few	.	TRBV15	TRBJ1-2	CATSRGQSYGYTF	TGTGCCACCAGCAGGGGGCAAAGCTATGGCTACACCTTC
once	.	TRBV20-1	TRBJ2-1	CSASLPPGFF	TGCAGTGCTTCACTACCACCGGGGTTCTTC
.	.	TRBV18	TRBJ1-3	CASSPSDTNSGNTIYF	TGTGCCAGCTCACCCTCGGACACAAACTCTGGAAACACCATATATTTT
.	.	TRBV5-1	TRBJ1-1	CASSLNGVGDTEAFF	TGCGCCAGCAGCTTGAATGGGGTCGGGGACACTGAAGCTTTCTTT
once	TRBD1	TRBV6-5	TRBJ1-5	CASSRDRGANQPQHF	TGTGCCAGCAGCAGGGACAGGGGTGCCAATCAGCCCCAGCATTTT
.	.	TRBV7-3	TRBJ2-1	CASSSRTVNYNEQFF	TGTGCCAGCAGCTCCAGGACAGTCAACTACAATGAGCAGTTCTTC
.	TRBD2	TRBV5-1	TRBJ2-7	CASSLEAGGPYEQYF	TGCGCCAGCAGCTTGGAGGCGGGGGGACCCTACGAGCAGTACTTC